This T cell receptor beta chain was identified in a study of T cells in localized non-small cell lung cancer. Findings of the study overall: A higher density of T cells in blood coincided with extended overall survival. Measurement of T cell clonality placed uninvolved adjacent lung highest, above the level in tumor.

Profiled with immunoSEQ multiplex PCR; TCRdb holds only in-frame clones, not every one. This sample carries some 1,200 clones, 30% to 40% of them seen once, and the ten largest clones take roughly 9.1%. This clone was counted a few times. Its matching antigen is unknown. Trimming shortened V by 4 bases and J by 2 bases, and 17 bases separated the two germline ends. This CDR3 comprises 16 residues. The germline gives CDR1 MNHGY, CDR2 SAAAGT. Here the sequenced sample was normal lung tissue next to the tumor, taken before any cancer treatment. The rearrangement joins TRBV6-8 to TRBJ1-2; tentatively, D is TRBD1 (5 bases). The sequence derives from a male donor at least 60 years old with stage I squamous cell lung carcinoma. The CDR3 loop reads CASSSPKGSGNYGYTF. CDR3 bases: TGTGCCAGCAGTTCCCCGAAGGGGTCAGGGAACTATGGCTACACCTTC.